These 11 T cell receptor beta chains originate from one sample sequenced in a study of shared clonotypes between healthy human individuals. Sequencing used immunoSEQ multiplex PCR; TCRdb keeps in-frame clones, though not all of them. The sample lists more than 550,000 clones, around 92% occurring once. Cells designated naive CD8 were CD45RO-negative and were positively selected for CCR7, with terminally differentiated effector memory CD45RA+ cells excluded. The sequenced sample consisted of naive CD8+ T cells sorted from blood. The source is a man between 25 and 39 years old in good health.

The genes are TRBV21-1 and TRBJ1-5. TRBV21-1 is listed as a pseudogene. The CDR3 consists of 17 residues. DNA for the CDR3: TGTGCCAGCAACCTTCGCGGGGGTCGGGTGGGCAATCAGCCCCAGCATTTT. Translation gives CASNLRGGRVGNQPQHF.

The chain has TRBV7-8 and TRBJ2-1, with D perhaps TRBD1 or TRBD2 (5 bases each). Germline loops: CDR1 SGHVS, CDR2 FQNEAQ. This CDR3 has 19 residues. The V end was cut by 3 bases, the J end by 1 base, with 22 bases between. The CDR3 region has the DNA TGTGCCAGCAGCTTCCCCACGGAGACCGGGACGCGATCCTACAATGAGCAGTTCTTC. It yields the protein CASSFPTETGTRSYNEQFF.

The table lists this clone with a few counts. The chain is built from TRBV7-9 and TRBJ2-1; 11 bases are a match to TRBD2. The CDR3 is 16 amino acids. V lost 4 bases, J lost 4 bases, and 6 bases stayed unmatched. Germline V gives CDR1 SEHNR, CDR2 FQNEAQ (reference sequence). Written as DNA, the CDR3 is TGTGCCAGCAGCTCTCCGGGACTAGCGGAGTACAATGAGCAGTTCTTC. Its translation: CASSSPGLAEYNEQFF. Based on the CDR3 plus reference TRBV7-9 and TRBJ2-1, the full variable domain is DTGVSQNPRHKITKRGQNVTFRCDPISEHNRLYWYRQTLGQGPEFLTYFQNEAQLEKSRLLSDRFSAERPKGSFSTLEIQRTEQGDSAMYLCASSSPGLAEYNEQFFGPGTRLTVL.

This chain links TRBV28 with TRBJ2-7; the match to TRBD1 covers 7 bases. The V gene's germline CDR1 is MDHEN and CDR2 SYDVKM. The CDR3 sequence is 14 residues long. V lost 5 bases, J lost 3 bases, and 7 bases stayed unmatched. CDR3 protein: CASSTRTGFYEQYF. CDR3 sequence (DNA): TGTGCCAGCAGTACCCGGACAGGATTCTACGAGCAGTACTTC.

This clone appeared many times. CDR3 sequence: CASSPRSPRISYEQYF. CDR3 nucleotide sequence: TGTGCCAGCAGCCCGAGAAGCCCCCGGATCTCCTACGAGCAGTACTTC. The chain carries TRBV5-8 and TRBJ2-7; D is undetermined. Germline V gene lookup returns CDR1 SGHTS and CDR2 YDEGEE. The V end lost 4 bases, the J end lost 0 bases, and 17 bases lay between the germline ends. CDR3 length: 16 residues.

The genes are TRBV7-9 and TRBJ1-1; D gene unclear. The CDR3 sequence is 10 residues long. CDR1 is SEHNR and CDR2 is FQNEAQ in the germline V gene (reference sequence). V shed 11 bases and J shed 5 bases, with 9 bases lying between them. The CDR3 nucleotides read TGTGCCCTAGAAATGACTGAAGCTTTCTTT. Translated, it gives CALEMTEAFF. The full variable domain, in which reference TRBV7-9 and TRBJ1-1 provide the parts outside the CDR3, is DTGVSQNPRHKITKRGQNVTFRCDPISEHNRLYWYRQTLGQGPEFLTYFQNEAQLEKSRLLSDRFSAERPKGSFSTLEIQRTEQGDSAMYLCALEMTEAFFGQGTRLTVV.

This sequence joins TRBV28 and TRBJ1-3; D gene unclear. Germline CDR1 and CDR2: MDHEN and SYDVKM. The CDR3 length is 13 residues. V lost 3 bases and J lost 8, with 11 bases in between. The CDR3 nucleotides are TGTGCCAGCAGTTTGGGAGCACTGGACACCATATATTTT. It codes for CASSLGALDTIYF.

The genes are TRBV10-2 and TRBJ2-7; D is uncertain. This CDR3 spans 14 amino acids. Per the germline V gene, CDR1 is WSHSY and CDR2 is SAAADI. The V gene lost 3 bases and the J gene lost 2 bases, with 11 bases spanning the gap. CDR3 residues: CASSDLSGTYEQYF. The CDR3 DNA follows: TGCGCCAGCAGTGATTTGTCAGGCACCTACGAGCAGTACTTC.

This rearrangement joins TRBV6-5 to TRBJ1-1, with D possibly TRBD1 on 5 matching bases. The V end lost 6 bases, the J end lost 7 bases, and 15 bases lay between the germline ends. This CDR3 has 13 amino acids. CDR1 and CDR2 from the germline V gene are MNHEY and SVGAGI. CDR3 loop: CASRHSGTREAFF. Written as DNA, the CDR3 is TGTGCCAGCAGACACTCCGGGACCCGTGAAGCTTTCTTT.

The CDR3 nucleotides read TGTGCCAGCAGTTTATTCATAGCGGGACATTACAATGAGCAGTTCTTC. Translating it yields CASSLFIAGHYNEQFF. The rearrangement uses TRBV27 and TRBJ2-1; 8 bases agree with TRBD2. The CDR3 spans 16 residues. CDR1 and CDR2 (germline): MNHEY, SMNVEV (reference sequence). After removal of 1 base from V and 4 bases from J, the junction contained 6 bases not matched to a gene.

The V call is TRBV28, the J call TRBJ2-5; possible D gene TRBD1, 6 bases. Trimming pared 8 bases from V and 12 bases from J, leaving 13 bases between. CDR3 length: 10 residues. The V gene's germline CDR1 is MDHEN and CDR2 SYDVKM. DNA for the CDR3: TGTGCCAGCGGAACCGGGACAAAGTACTTC. Translated, it gives CASGTGTKYF.